This T cell receptor (beta chain) appears in the sequencing data of a study of blood T cell repertoires in COVID-19 (dated by TCRdb to 2019 to 2021). Study-level background: The collaborator samples originated in the United States, Italy and Spain and spanned the acute and convalescent phases of COVID-19. Nearly every sample came with metadata listing a de-identified subject ID, COVID-19 status, age in years and sex. Where available, HLA class I and class II types were taken from metadata supplied by the sample provider and were not determined by assay-based typing. The material from the prospective study consisted of cDNA or gDNA derived from T cells, B-cell-depleted T cells, or PBMCs. Samples came from the ongoing ImmuneRACE study (first 160 participants) plus 1,254 subjects from 6 global collaborators. The dataset comprised deeply sampled blood TCRbeta repertoires from subjects exposed to, actively infected with, or recovered from COVID-19. The repertoires were made available in a free public database intended to serve as a resource for research on the immune response to SARS-CoV-2. The study at large found these results: The amount of clinical and demographic metadata varied by source and participant and was provided uncurated.

The CDR3 has 16 amino acids, counting the end cysteine and phenylalanine. Only CDR3 DNA remains: 48 bases, in frame from the first base. V and J lose 4 bases and 0 bases, and a span of 14 bases separates them. Via the germline V gene, CDR1 is SGHRS and CDR2 YFSETQ. The immunoSEQ Assay, a bias-controlled multiplex PCR, was used to amplify TCRbeta CDR3 regions from genomic DNA. In the paper's pipeline: Within the assay, amplification of reference gene primers was used to estimate how many nucleated cells each sample contained. Sequence reads were collapsed and filtered to measure the absolute abundance of every unique TCRbeta CDR3 rearrangement. For each sample, productive Simpson clonality was calculated by taking the square root of Simpson's diversity index across productive rearrangements. TCRdb took this table from immuneACCESS and kept in-frame rearrangements with V and J called. Such tables lack part of the clones; where checked against another copy, unresolved V genes explain under half of the gap, and the rest is unexplained. V and J calls and clone size come straight from that table; D and trimming were deduced from the DNA. A total of 100,000 to 150,000 clones appear in this sample, over 75% of them only once. The ten largest make up 5% to 8% of the sample.

About this clone: There is no known antigen for this receptor. The sample holds no much larger clone one base away, and base qualities are not on file.

Each collaborating institution followed its own protocols to collect whole blood in K2EDTA tubes. For TCRbeta analysis, collaborators shipped samples in one of three forms: frozen whole blood, isolated PBMCs, or DNA extracted from either of those sample types. Sequencing input: peripheral blood. This sequence was found in a man aged 80 or over with active or convalescent COVID-19. The chain links TRBV5-1 with TRBJ1-3; possibly the D gene is TRBD1, per 6 matching bases. CDR3 protein: CASSRGGGRSGNTIYF. The DNA reads as follows: TGCGCCAGCAGCCGCGGGGGCGGCCGCTCTGGAAACACCATATATTTT.